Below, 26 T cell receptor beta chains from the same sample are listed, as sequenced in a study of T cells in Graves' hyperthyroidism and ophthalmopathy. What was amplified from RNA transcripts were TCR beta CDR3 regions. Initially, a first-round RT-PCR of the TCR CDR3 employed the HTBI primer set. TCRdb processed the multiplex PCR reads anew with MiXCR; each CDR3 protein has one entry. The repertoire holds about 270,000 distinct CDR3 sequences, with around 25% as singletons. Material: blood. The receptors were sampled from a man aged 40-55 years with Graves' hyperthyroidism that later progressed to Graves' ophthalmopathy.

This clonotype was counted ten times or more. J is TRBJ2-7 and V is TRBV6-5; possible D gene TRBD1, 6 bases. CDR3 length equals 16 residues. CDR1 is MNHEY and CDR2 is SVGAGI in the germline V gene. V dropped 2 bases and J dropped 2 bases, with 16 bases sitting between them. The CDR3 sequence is CASSYRRPGQTYEQYF. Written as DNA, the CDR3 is TGTGCCAGCAGTTACCGAAGGCCGGGACAAACCTACGAGCAGTACTTC.

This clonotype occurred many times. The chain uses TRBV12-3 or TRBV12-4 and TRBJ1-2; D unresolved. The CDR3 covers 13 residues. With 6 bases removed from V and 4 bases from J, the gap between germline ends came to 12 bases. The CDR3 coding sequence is TGTGCCAGCAGCCTTGGGGAGATCTATGGCTACACCTTC. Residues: CASSLGEIYGYTF.

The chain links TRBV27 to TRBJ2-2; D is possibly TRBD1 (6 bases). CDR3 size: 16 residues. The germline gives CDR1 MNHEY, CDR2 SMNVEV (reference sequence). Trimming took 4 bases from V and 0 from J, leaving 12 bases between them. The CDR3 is CASSSMDSTNTGELFF. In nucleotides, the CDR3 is TGTGCCAGCAGTTCGATGGACAGCACGAACACCGGGGAGCTGTTTTTT.

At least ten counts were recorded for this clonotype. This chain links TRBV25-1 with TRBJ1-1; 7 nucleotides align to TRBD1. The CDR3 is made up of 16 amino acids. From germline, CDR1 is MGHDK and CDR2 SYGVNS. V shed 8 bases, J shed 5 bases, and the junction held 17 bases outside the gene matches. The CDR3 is CASQPLTGRRKTEAFF. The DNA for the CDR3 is TGTGCCAGCCAACCCCTGACAGGGAGGAGGAAAACTGAAGCTTTCTTT.

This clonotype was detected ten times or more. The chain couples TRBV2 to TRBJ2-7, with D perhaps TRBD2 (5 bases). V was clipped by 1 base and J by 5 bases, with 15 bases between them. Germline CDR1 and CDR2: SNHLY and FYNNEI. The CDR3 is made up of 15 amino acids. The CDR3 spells CASSEGTSLEDEQYF. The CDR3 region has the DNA TGTGCCAGCAGTGAAGGCACTAGTCTAGAGGACGAGCAGTACTTC. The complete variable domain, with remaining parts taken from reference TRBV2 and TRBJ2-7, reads EPEVTQTPSHQVTQMGQEVILRCVPISNHLYFYWYRQILGQKVEFLVSFYNNEISEKSEIFDDQFSVERPDGSNFTLKIRSTKLEDSAMYFCASSEGTSLEDEQYFGPGTRLTVT.

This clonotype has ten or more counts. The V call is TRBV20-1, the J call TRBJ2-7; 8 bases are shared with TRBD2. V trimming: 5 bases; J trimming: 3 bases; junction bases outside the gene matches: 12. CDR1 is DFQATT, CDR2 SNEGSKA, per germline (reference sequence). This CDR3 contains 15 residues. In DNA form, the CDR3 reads TGCAGTGCTCAGGTATCCGGGACTAGTTTCTACGAGCAGTACTTC. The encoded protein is CSAQVSGTSFYEQYF.

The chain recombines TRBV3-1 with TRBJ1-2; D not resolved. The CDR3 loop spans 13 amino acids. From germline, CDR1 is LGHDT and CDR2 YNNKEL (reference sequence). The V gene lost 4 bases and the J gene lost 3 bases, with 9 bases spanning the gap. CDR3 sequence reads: CASSPATHYGYTF. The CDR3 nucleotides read TGTGCCAGCAGCCCGGCTACCCACTATGGCTACACCTTC.

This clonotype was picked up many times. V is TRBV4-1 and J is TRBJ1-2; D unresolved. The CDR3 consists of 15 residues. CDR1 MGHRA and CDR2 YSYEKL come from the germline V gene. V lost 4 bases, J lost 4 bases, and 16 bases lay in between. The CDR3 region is CASSRGPTRVYGYTF. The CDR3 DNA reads TGCGCCAGCAGCCGAGGACCGACCCGGGTCTATGGCTACACCTTC.

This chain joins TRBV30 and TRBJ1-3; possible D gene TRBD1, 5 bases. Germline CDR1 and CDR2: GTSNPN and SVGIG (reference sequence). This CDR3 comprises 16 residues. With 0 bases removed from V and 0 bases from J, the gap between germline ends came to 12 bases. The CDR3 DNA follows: TGTGCCTGGAGTGTAGGGGTTGCCATCTCTGGAAACACCATATATTTT. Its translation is CAWSVGVAISGNTIYF.

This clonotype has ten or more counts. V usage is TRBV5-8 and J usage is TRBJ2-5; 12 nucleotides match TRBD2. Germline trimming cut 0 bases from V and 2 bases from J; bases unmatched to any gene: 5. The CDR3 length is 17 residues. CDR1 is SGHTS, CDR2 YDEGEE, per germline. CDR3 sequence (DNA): TGTGCCAGCAGCTTGGTCCTGACTAGCGGGGGACAAGAGACCCAGTACTTC. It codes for CASSLVLTSGGQETQYF. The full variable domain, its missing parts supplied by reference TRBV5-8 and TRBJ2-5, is EAGVTQSPTHLIKTRGQQATLRCSPISGHTSVYWYQQALGLGLQFLLWYDEGEERNRGNFPPRFSGRQFPNYSSELNVNALELEDSALYLCASSLVLTSGGQETQYFGPGTRLLVL.

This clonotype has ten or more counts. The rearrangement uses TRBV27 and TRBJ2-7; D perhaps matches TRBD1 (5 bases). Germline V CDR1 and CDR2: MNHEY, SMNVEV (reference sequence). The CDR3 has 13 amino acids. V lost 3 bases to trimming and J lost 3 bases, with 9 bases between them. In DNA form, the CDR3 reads TGTGCCAGCAGTTTTCGGCAGGGCTACGAGCAGTACTTC. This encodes CASSFRQGYEQYF.

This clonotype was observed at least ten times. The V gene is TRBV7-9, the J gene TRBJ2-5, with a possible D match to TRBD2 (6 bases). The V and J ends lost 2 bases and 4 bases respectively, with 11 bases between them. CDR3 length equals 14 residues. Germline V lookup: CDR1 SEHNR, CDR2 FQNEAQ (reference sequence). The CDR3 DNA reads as TGTGCCAGCAGCTTATATGGAGGGCGAGAGACCCAGTACTTC. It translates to CASSLYGGRETQYF. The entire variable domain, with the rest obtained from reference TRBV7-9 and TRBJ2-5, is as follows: DTGVSQNPRHKITKRGQNVTFRCDPISEHNRLYWYRQTLGQGPEFLTYFQNEAQLEKSRLLSDRFSAERPKGSFSTLEIQRTEQGDSAMYLCASSLYGGRETQYFGPGTRLLVL.

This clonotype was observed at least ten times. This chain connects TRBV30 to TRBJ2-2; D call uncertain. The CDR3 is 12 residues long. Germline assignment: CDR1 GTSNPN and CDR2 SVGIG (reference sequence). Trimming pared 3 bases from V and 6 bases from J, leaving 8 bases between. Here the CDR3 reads CAWRPPPGELFF. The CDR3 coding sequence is TGTGCCTGGAGACCCCCCCCCGGGGAGCTGTTTTTT.

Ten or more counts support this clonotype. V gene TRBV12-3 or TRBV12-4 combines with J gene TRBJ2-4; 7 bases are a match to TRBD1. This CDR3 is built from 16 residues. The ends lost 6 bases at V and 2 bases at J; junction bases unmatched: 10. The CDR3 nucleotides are TGTGCCAGCAGCCGAACCAGGGGGAGCCCCAAAAACATTCAGTACTTC. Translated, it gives CASSRTRGSPKNIQYF.

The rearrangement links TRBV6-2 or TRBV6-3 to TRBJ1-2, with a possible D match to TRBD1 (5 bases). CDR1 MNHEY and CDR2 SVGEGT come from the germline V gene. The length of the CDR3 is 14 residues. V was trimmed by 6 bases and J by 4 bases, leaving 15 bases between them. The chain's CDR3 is CASRSTGAVYGYTF. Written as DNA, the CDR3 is TGTGCCAGCAGGTCCACCGGGGCTGTCTATGGCTACACCTTC.

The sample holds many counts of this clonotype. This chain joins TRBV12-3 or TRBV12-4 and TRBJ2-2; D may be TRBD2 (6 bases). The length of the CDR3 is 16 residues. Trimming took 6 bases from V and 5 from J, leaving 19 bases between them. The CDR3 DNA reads TGTGCCAGCAGCCCCACCGGGAGACTTAAGACCGGGGAGCTGTTTTTT. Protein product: CASSPTGRLKTGELFF.

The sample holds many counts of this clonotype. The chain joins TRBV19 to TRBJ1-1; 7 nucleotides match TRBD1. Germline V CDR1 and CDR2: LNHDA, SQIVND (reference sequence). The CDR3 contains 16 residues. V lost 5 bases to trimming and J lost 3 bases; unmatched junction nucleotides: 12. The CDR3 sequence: CASSPGPQGKDTEAFF. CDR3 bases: TGTGCCAGTAGTCCAGGCCCACAGGGGAAGGACACTGAAGCTTTCTTT.

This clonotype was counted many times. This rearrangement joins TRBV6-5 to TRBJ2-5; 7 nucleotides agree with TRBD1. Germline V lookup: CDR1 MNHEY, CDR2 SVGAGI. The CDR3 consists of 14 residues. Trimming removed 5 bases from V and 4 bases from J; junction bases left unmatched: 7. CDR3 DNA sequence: TGTGCCAGCAGTAACCGGGACAGCTTAGAGACCCAGTACTTC. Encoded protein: CASSNRDSLETQYF.

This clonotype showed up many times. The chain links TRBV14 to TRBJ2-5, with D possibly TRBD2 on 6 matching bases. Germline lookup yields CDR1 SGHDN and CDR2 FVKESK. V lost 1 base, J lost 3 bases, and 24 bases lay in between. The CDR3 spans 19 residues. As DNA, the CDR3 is TGTGCCAGCAGCCAAGTTCAGTCGTGGCTTGGGGGGAAAGAAGAGACCCAGTACTTC. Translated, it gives CASSQVQSWLGGKEETQYF.

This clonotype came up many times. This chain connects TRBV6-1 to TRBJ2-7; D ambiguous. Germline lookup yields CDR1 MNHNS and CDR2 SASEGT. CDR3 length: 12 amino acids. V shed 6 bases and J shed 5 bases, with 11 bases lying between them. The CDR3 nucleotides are TGTGCCAGCAGGAAGGGATTCGACGAGCAGTACTTC. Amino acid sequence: CASRKGFDEQYF.

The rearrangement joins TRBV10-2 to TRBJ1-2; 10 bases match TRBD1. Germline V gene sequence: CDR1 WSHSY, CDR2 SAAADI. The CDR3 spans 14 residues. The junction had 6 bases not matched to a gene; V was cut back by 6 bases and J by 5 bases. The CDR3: CASRDRGQRYGYTF. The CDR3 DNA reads TGCGCCAGCAGAGACAGGGGGCAACGGTATGGCTACACCTTC.

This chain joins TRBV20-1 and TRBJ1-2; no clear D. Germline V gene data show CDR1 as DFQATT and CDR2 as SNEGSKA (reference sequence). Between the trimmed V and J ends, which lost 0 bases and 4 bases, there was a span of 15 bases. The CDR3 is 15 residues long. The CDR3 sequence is CSARDSEEAIYGYTF. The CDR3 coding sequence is TGCAGTGCTAGAGATTCAGAGGAGGCGATCTATGGCTACACCTTC.

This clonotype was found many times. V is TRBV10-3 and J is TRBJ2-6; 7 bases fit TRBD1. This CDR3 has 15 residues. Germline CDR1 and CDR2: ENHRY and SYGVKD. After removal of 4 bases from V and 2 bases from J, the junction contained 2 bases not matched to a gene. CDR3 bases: TGTGCCATCAGTGGACAGGGAGCTGGGGCCAACGTCCTGACTTTC. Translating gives CAISGQGAGANVLTF.

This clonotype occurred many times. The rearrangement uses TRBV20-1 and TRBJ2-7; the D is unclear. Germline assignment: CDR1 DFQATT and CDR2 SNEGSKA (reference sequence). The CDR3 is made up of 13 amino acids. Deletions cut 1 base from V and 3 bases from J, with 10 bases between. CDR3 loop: CSARGPLDYEQYF. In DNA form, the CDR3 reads TGCAGTGCTAGAGGTCCATTAGACTACGAGCAGTACTTC.

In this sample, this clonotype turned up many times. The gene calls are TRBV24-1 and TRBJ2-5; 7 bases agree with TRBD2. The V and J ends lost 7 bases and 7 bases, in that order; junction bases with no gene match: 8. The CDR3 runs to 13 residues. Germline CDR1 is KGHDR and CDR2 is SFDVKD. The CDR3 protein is CATSSGGEGTQYF. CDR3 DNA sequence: TGTGCCACCAGCTCGGGGGGAGAGGGGACCCAGTACTTC.

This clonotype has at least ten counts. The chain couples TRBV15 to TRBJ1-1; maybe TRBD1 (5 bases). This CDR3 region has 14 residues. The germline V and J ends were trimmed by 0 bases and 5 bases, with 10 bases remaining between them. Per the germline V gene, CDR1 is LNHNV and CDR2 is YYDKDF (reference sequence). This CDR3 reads CATSRDGGGTEAFF. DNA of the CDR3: TGTGCCACCAGCAGAGATGGGGGGGGGACTGAAGCTTTCTTT.